The 30 T cell receptor beta chains reported below all come from one sample, sequenced in a study of blood T cell repertoires in COVID-19. The method was immunoSEQ multiplex PCR; TCRdb's version includes in-frame clones alone and lacks a portion of them. Counted here are roughly 170,000 clones, roughly 80% occurring once; the ten biggest clones make up approximately 15%. The sample consisted of PBMCs or T cells enriched from blood (not recorded which). The receptors were gathered from a woman between 45 and 60 years old who had recovered from COVID-19.

The chain joins TRBV6-5 to TRBJ1-5; TRBD1 is a possible D gene (5 bases). The length of the CDR3 is 13 residues. In germline, CDR1 is MNHEY, CDR2 SVGAGI. Trimming shortened V by 7 bases and J by 4 bases, and 11 bases separated the two germline ends. This CDR3 reads CASTGGNNQPQHF. Here the CDR3 DNA reads TGTGCCAGCACCGGGGGAAATAATCAGCCCCAGCATTTT.

V gene TRBV9 combines with J gene TRBJ2-1; 10 bases map to TRBD1. The CDR3 is 15 amino acids. Germline-derived CDR1 and CDR2 are SGDLS and YYNGEE. The V segment lost 4 bases and the J segment 8 bases; nucleotides outside the gene matches: 9. DNA for the CDR3: TGTGCCAGCAGCCCCCGGACAGGGGGGTTTGATGAGCAGTTCTTC. Protein product: CASSPRTGGFDEQFF.

The J gene is TRBJ2-5, the V gene TRBV2; 9 bases match TRBD1. Unmatched junction bases numbered 3, after V lost 6 bases and J lost 4 bases. CDR3 length: 13 amino acids. The germline V gene encodes CDR1 SNHLY and CDR2 FYNNEI. CDR3 amino acids: CASREDRGETQYF. The CDR3 DNA is TGTGCCAGCAGGGAGGACAGGGGAGAGACCCAGTACTTC.

The chain uses TRBV30 and TRBJ2-3; 11 bases fit TRBD2. Germline lookup yields CDR1 GTSNPN and CDR2 SVGIG (reference sequence). The V and J ends lost 4 bases and 12 bases, in that order; junction bases with no gene match: 9. This CDR3 is 13 amino acids long. In DNA form, the CDR3 reads TGTGCCTGGAATCGACTAGCGGGAAGCCCACAGTATTTT. Translating gives CAWNRLAGSPQYF.

This chain connects TRBV3-1 (or the pseudogene TRBV3-2) to TRBJ2-1; 8 bases are shared with TRBD2. The CDR3 consists of 14 residues. The V gene end was trimmed by 4 bases and the J gene end by 10 bases; junction bases not matched to a gene: 9. Germline V lookup: CDR1 LGHDT, CDR2 YNNKEL (reference sequence). The CDR3 bases are TGTGCCAGCAGCCCTCTAGCGGGCGAGGGGGAGCAGTTCTTC. Translation gives CASSPLAGEGEQFF.

This chain links TRBV28 with TRBJ2-7, with D tentatively TRBD1 (5 bases). With 4 bases removed from V and 3 bases from J, the gap between germline ends came to 16 bases. This CDR3 has 15 residues. Per the germline V gene, CDR1 is MDHEN and CDR2 is SYDVKM. In nucleotides, the CDR3 is TGTGCCAGCAGTTACGGACATTTTGGCGACTACGAGCAGTACTTC. Protein sequence: CASSYGHFGDYEQYF.

The chain couples TRBV11-2 to TRBJ2-1; TRBD2 matches 10 bases. Germline CDR1 reads SGHAT; CDR2 reads FQNNGV. The CDR3 extends over 18 amino acids. The ends lost 0 bases at V and 3 bases at J; junction bases unmatched: 8. The CDR3 is CASSLEAGGTGGYNEQFF. DNA of the CDR3: TGTGCCAGCAGCTTAGAAGCGGGAGGGACTGGGGGCTACAATGAGCAGTTCTTC.

The chain has TRBV7-9 and TRBJ2-6; D possibly corresponds to TRBD1 (6 bases). CDR1 and CDR2 from the germline V gene are SEHNR and FQNEAQ (reference sequence). V was trimmed by 5 bases and J by 4 bases, leaving 21 bases between them. The CDR3 has 18 residues. CDR3 residues: CASSPLRLGAMGANVLTF. In nucleotides, the CDR3 is TGTGCCAGCAGCCCCCTTAGACTGGGGGCGATGGGGGCCAACGTCCTGACTTTC.

The V call is TRBV5-6, the J call TRBJ2-7; TRBD2 matches 7 bases. V was clipped by 4 bases and J by 2 bases; unmatched bases: 3. The length of the CDR3 is 13 residues. CDR1 SGHDT and CDR2 YYEEEE come from the germline V gene. The CDR3, as DNA: TGTGCCAGCAGCCCCGGGACTACCTACGAGCAGTACTTC. This sequence encodes CASSPGTTYEQYF. The complete variable domain, with remaining parts taken from reference TRBV5-6 and TRBJ2-7, reads DAGVTQSPTHLIKTRGQQVTLRCSPKSGHDTVSWYQQALGQGPQFIFQYYEEEERQRGNFPDRFSGHQFPNYSSELNVNALLLGDSALYLCASSPGTTYEQYFGPGTRLTVT.

The chain uses TRBV4-1 and TRBJ2-1; TRBD2 matches 8 bases. Germline V gives CDR1 MGHRA, CDR2 YSYEKL. This CDR3 region has 16 residues. Trimming cost V 1 base and J 4 bases; bases outside gene matches: 6. CDR3 residues: CASSQGGGRSYNEQFF. The CDR3 DNA reads as TGCGCCAGCAGCCAAGGGGGCGGGAGGTCGTACAATGAGCAGTTCTTC.

The V gene is TRBV7-2, the J gene TRBJ2-3; D may be TRBD1 (6 bases). The CDR3 totals 15 residues. CDR1 and CDR2 (germline): SGHTA, FQGNSA. The V end was cut by 1 base, the J end by 0 bases, with 8 bases between. Written as DNA, the CDR3 is TGTGCCAGCAGCTTAGGGACAGATAGCACAGATACGCAGTATTTT. Its translation: CASSLGTDSTDTQYF.

The genes are TRBV27 and TRBJ2-3; weak D call: TRBD2 (5 bases). Per germline, CDR1 MNHEY and CDR2 SMNVEV (reference sequence). The CDR3 is 16 residues long. The germline V and J ends were trimmed by 2 bases and 3 bases, with 15 bases remaining between them. CDR3 loop: CASSLGSEGGTDTQYF. In DNA, the CDR3 is TGTGCCAGCAGTTTAGGGTCCGAGGGTGGGACAGATACGCAGTATTTT.

This clone was seen just once. The chain couples TRBV28 to TRBJ1-2; TRBD1 might be the D (5 bases). The CDR3 consists of 12 residues. Trimming pared 7 bases from V and 8 bases from J, leaving 14 bases between. Germline V gene lookup returns CDR1 MDHEN and CDR2 SYDVKM. The CDR3, as DNA: TGTGCCAGCACCGGAGGGGTGTGGGGCTACACCTTC. It yields the protein CASTGGVWGYTF.

The chain combines TRBV5-5 with TRBJ2-7; maybe TRBD2 (5 bases). Between the trimmed V and J ends, which lost 2 bases and 3 bases, there was a span of 12 bases. Germline assignment: CDR1 SGHKS and CDR2 YYEKEE (reference sequence). This CDR3 comprises 14 residues. The CDR3 coding sequence is TGTGCCAGCAGCTTACCTTTGGGGAGCTACGAGCAGTACTTC. Protein sequence: CASSLPLGSYEQYF.

The genes are TRBV10-2 and TRBJ2-1, with 9 bases matching TRBD2. The germline gives CDR1 WSHSY, CDR2 SAAADI. Trimming removed 3 bases from V and 9 bases from J; junction bases left unmatched: 12. The CDR3 extends over 16 amino acids. The CDR3 DNA reads as TGCGCCAGCAGTGATCTGGGTCGAGCGGGAGGTATTGAGCAGTTCTTC. It encodes CASSDLGRAGGIEQFF.

The chain recombines TRBV5-1 with TRBJ2-7; D perhaps matches TRBD2 (5 bases). The CDR3 is made up of 13 amino acids. The V end lost 5 bases, the J end lost 4 bases, and 13 bases lay between the germline ends. The germline gives CDR1 SGHRS, CDR2 YFSETQ. The DNA for the CDR3 is TGCGCCAGCAGAACAGCGGACGGATACGAGCAGTACTTC. Translation gives CASRTADGYEQYF.

The CDR3 DNA reads TGTGCCAGCAGTCCTGGACAGGGCAATCAGCCCCAGCATTTT. Translated, it gives CASSPGQGNQPQHF. This rearrangement joins TRBV27 to TRBJ1-5; 7 bases fit TRBD1. After removal of 5 bases from V and 2 bases from J, the junction contained 3 bases not matched to a gene. The CDR3 totals 14 residues. Per germline, CDR1 MNHEY and CDR2 SMNVEV (reference sequence).

Only one count was recorded for this clone. The sample has other DNA sequences that encode this CDR3 too. The V gene is TRBV19, the J gene TRBJ1-6; TRBD1 agrees at 9 bases. The CDR3 is 14 residues long. V shed 8 bases and J 7 bases; nucleotides not matched to a gene: 6. Looked up from germline, CDR1 is LNHDA and CDR2 is SQIVND (reference sequence). CDR3 coding DNA: TGTGCCAGTGGGGGACAGGGAGACAATTCACCCCTCCACTTT. This translates into CASGGQGDNSPLHF.

V is TRBV12-3 or TRBV12-4 and J is TRBJ1-2; TRBD1 might be the D (5 bases). The V end lost 5 bases, the J end lost 8 bases, and 15 bases lay between the germline ends. This CDR3 comprises 13 residues. The CDR3 nucleotides read TGTGCCAGCAGTCCACTGGGGGAGGAGGGCTACACCTTC. Its translation: CASSPLGEEGYTF.

This rearrangement joins TRBV18 to TRBJ1-5, with D possibly matching TRBD1 (6 bases). The CDR3 runs to 16 residues. In germline, CDR1 is KGHSH, CDR2 LQKENI. V was cut by 5 bases and J by 2 bases, with 16 bases left in between. In nucleotides, the CDR3 is TGTGCCAGCTCATCAACCCAAGGGGGGGGCAATCAGCCCCAGCATTTT. Amino acids: CASSSTQGGGNQPQHF.

The rearrangement joins TRBV7-2 to TRBJ1-1, with 8 bases lining up with TRBD1. The CDR3 loop spans 14 amino acids. J gave up 2 bases and V 5 bases, and 4 bases lay outside the gene matches. Germline values: CDR1 SGHTA, CDR2 FQGNSA. CDR3: CASSPGQVNTEAFF. In DNA, the CDR3 is TGTGCCAGCAGCCCGGGACAGGTAAACACTGAAGCTTTCTTT.

This clone was picked up many times. One junction end does not reproduce the germline sequence, and a read error may be involved. CDR3: CASSPLRTGVGRGIQYF. For the CDR3, the DNA is TGTGCCAGCTCCCCACTCCGCACAGGGGTGGGGAGAGGCATTCAGTACTTC. This chain joins TRBV18 and TRBJ2-4, with 7 positions matching TRBD1. Germline-derived CDR1 and CDR2 are KGHSH and LQKENI. This CDR3 has 17 amino acids.

The CDR3 region has the DNA TGCGCCAGCAGCTCTGGACCGACTAGCGGGAGTTACGAGCAGTACTTC. Translating gives CASSSGPTSGSYEQYF. The genes are TRBV5-1 and TRBJ2-7, with TRBD2 matching over 12 bases. J was trimmed by 4 bases and V by 3 bases; bases with no gene match: 8. CDR1 and CDR2 from the germline V gene are SGHRS and YFSETQ. The CDR3 has 16 amino acids.

The chain combines TRBV28 with TRBJ1-4; D is unclear. V lost 5 bases to trimming and J lost 0 bases, with 10 bases between them. Germline V lookup: CDR1 MDHEN, CDR2 SYDVKM. This CDR3 spans 15 amino acids. The CDR3 loop reads CASSEVVATNEKLFF. CDR3 sequence (DNA): TGTGCCAGCAGTGAAGTAGTTGCAACTAATGAAAAACTGTTTTTT.

This clone appeared a few times. The chain carries TRBV4-1 and TRBJ1-6, with 7 bases matching TRBD1. The germline V gene encodes CDR1 MGHRA and CDR2 YSYEKL. The CDR3 has 16 amino acids. Trimming took 0 bases from V and 8 from J; bases not matched to a gene: 7. The CDR3 region has the DNA TGCGCCAGCAGCCAAGAGTTAGAGGGGGCATATTCACCCCTCCACTTT. Translation: CASSQELEGAYSPLHF.

The chain recombines TRBV3-1 (or the pseudogene TRBV3-2) with TRBJ2-1, with 12 bases fitting TRBD2. The CDR3 extends over 15 amino acids. The V gene end was trimmed by 8 bases and the J gene end by 7 bases; junction bases not matched to a gene: 9. The germline V gene has CDR1 LGHDT and CDR2 YNNKEL (reference sequence). Here the CDR3 DNA reads TGTGCCAGCGGTCTAGCGGGAGGGCCGCGGAATGAGCAGTTCTTC. As protein: CASGLAGGPRNEQFF.

The V call is TRBV2, the J call TRBJ1-1; D unresolved. This CDR3 has 13 amino acids. Germline loops: CDR1 SNHLY, CDR2 FYNNEI. V dropped 10 bases and J dropped 6 bases, with 18 bases sitting between them. CDR3 bases: TGTGCCAACAGCGTCGGGGAAATAGCTGAAGCTTTCTTT. It specifies CANSVGEIAEAFF.

This clone was recorded only once. V is TRBV7-9 and J is TRBJ2-4; D gene unclear. The V gene's germline CDR1 is SEHNR and CDR2 FQNEAQ (reference sequence). V lost 4 bases, J lost 15 bases, and 22 bases lay in between. The length of the CDR3 is 14 residues. CDR3 residues: CASSSALVELRLYF. The CDR3 coding sequence is TGTGCCAGCAGCTCAGCCCTCGTGGAGCTGCGATTGTACTTC. The variable domain in full, completed from reference TRBV7-9 and TRBJ2-4, reads DTGVSQNPRHKITKRGQNVTFRCDPISEHNRLYWYRQTLGQGPEFLTYFQNEAQLEKSRLLSDRFSAERPKGSFSTLEIQRTEQGDSAMYLCASSSALVELRLYFGAGTRLSVL.

This chain links TRBV10-2 with TRBJ2-7, with TRBD1 matching over 10 bases. Germline values: CDR1 WSHSY, CDR2 SAAADI. This CDR3 spans 14 amino acids. V gave up 8 bases and J gave up 0 bases; unmatched junction bases: 4. The CDR3 DNA is TGCGCCAGCTGCAGGGACAGGGGCTCCTACGAGCAGTACTTC. Protein sequence: CASCRDRGSYEQYF.

This chain connects TRBV7-9 to TRBJ2-7; 7 nucleotides match TRBD1. Trimming at V came to 4 bases and at J to 7 bases, leaving 7 bases not matched to a gene. This CDR3 is 13 amino acids long. CDR1 and CDR2 (germline): SEHNR, FQNEAQ (reference sequence). This CDR3 reads CASSSPRGQEQYF. The CDR3 DNA is TGTGCCAGCAGCTCCCCTAGGGGGCAGGAGCAGTACTTC.